The clone carrying this T cell receptor (beta chain) was detected only a few times. Its antigen is unidentified. Sequencing was performed with immunoSEQ multiplex PCR; in TCRdb, only in-frame clones are kept and a portion is missing. Here the sample spans approximately 5,300 clones, roughly 83% being singletons. This record comes from a study of immune evolution from preneoplasia to lung adenocarcinoma. V lost 5 bases to trimming and J lost 10 bases; unmatched junction nucleotides: 13. CDR1 is SGHVS and CDR2 is FNYEAQ in the germline V gene. The CDR3 length is 14 residues. The study's findings and limits: Top clone frequencies peaked in normal lung, apparently declining through invasive adenocarcinoma. Highest clonality occurred in KRAS-mutant, not EGFR-mutant or double wild-type, nodules.

The chain has TRBV7-6 and TRBJ2-5; 7 bases fit TRBD1. The sequence derives from a person between 70 and 80 years old with lung adenocarcinoma. The sequenced sample was FFPE lung adenocarcinoma in situ tissue. CDR3 nucleotide sequence: TGTGCCAGCAGCCTCGGGACAGCTGAATTTCGCCAGTACTTC. It codes for CASSLGTAEFRQYF.